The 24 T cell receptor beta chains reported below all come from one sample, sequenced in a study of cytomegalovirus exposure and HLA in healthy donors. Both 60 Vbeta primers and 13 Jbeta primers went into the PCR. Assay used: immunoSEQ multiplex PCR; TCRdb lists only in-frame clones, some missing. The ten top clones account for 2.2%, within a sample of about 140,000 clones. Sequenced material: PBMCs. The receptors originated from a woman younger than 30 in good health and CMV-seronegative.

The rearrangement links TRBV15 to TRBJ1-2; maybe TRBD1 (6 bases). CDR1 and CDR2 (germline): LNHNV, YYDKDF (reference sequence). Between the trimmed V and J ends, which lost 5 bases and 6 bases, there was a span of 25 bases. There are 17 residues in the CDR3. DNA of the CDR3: TGTGCCACCAGCCCCCACAGGGCGAGGGCGTCATATGATGGCTACACCTTC. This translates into CATSPHRARASYDGYTF.

CDR3: CASNIGRREQYF. CDR3 sequence (DNA): TGTGCCAGCAACATTGGCAGGCGCGAGCAGTACTTC. This chain connects TRBV2 to TRBJ2-7; no clear D. V lost 7 bases to trimming and J lost 6 bases, with 13 bases between them. Germline lookup yields CDR1 SNHLY and CDR2 FYNNEI. The CDR3 runs 12 residues.

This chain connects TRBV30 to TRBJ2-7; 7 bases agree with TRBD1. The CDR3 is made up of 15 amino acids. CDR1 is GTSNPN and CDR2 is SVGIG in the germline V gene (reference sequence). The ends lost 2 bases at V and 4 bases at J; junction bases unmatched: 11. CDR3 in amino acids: CAWSRVDRVGYEQYV. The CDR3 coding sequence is TGTGCCTGGAGTCGGGTTGACAGGGTGGGTTACGAGCAGTACGTC.

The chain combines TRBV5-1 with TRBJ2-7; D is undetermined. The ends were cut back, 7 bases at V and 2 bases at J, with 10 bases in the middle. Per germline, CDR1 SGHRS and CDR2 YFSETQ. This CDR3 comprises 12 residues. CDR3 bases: TGCGCCAGCGGCACAGATACCTACGAGCAGTACTTC. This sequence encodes CASGTDTYEQYF. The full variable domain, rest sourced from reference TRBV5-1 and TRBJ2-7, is KAGVTQTPRYLIKTRGQQVTLSCSPISGHRSVSWYQQTPGQGLQFLFEYFSETQRNKGNFPGRFSGRQFSNSRSEMNVSTLELGDSALYLCASGTDTYEQYFGPGTRLTVT.

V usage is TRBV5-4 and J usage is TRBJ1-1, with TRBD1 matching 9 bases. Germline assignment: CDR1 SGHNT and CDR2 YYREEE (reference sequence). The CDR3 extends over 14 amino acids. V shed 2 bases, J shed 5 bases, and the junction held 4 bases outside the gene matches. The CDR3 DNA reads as TGTGCCAGCAGCTTAATGACAGGGGGGACTGAAGCTTTCTTT. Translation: CASSLMTGGTEAFF.

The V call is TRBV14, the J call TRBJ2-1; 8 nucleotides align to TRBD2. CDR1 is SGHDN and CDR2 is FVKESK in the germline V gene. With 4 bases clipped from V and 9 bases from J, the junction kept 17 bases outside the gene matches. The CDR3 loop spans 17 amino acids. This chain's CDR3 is CASSPAAWSGRAGEQFF. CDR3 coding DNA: TGTGCCAGCAGCCCGGCGGCGTGGAGCGGGAGAGCTGGTGAGCAGTTCTTC.

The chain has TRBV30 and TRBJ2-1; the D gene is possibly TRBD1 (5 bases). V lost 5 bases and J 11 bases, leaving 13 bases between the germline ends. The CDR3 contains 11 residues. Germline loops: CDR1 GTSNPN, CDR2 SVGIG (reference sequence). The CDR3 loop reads CAWGDQGKQFF. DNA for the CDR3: TGTGCCTGGGGGGATCAGGGTAAGCAGTTCTTC.

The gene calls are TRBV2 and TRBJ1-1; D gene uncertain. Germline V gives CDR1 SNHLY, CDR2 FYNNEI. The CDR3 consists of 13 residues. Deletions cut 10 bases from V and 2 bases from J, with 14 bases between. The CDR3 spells CATSSEGNTEAFF. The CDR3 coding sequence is TGTGCCACCTCCTCGGAGGGAAACACTGAAGCTTTCTTT.

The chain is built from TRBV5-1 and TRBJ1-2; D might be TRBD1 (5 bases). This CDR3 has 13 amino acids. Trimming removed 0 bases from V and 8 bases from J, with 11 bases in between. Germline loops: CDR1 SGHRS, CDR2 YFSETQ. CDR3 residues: CASSLGGVLGYTF. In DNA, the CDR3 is TGCGCCAGCAGCTTGGGGGGGGTCCTGGGCTACACCTTC.

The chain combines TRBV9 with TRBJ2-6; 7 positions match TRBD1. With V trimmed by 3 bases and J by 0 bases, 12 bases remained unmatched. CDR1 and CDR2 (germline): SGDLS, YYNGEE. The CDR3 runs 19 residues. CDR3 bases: TGTGCCAGCAGCGACCCGACAGGGATAGGGGTCTCTGGGGCCAACGTCCTGACTTTC. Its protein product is CASSDPTGIGVSGANVLTF. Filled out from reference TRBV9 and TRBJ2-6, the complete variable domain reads DSGVTQTPKHLITATGQRVTLRCSPRSGDLSVYWYQQSLDQGLQFLIQYYNGEERAKGNILERFSAQQFPDLHSELNLSSLELGDSALYFCASSDPTGIGVSGANVLTFGAGSRLTVL.

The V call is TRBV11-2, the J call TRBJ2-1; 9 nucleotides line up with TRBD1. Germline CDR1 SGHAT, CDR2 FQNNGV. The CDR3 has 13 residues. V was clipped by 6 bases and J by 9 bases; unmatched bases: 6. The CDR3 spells CASREQGAGEQFF. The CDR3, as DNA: TGTGCCAGCAGGGAACAGGGGGCGGGTGAGCAGTTCTTC.

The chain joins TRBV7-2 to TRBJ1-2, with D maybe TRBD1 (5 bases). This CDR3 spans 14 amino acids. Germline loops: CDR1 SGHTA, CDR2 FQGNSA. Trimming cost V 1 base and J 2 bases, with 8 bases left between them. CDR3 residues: CASSLEYRNYGYTF. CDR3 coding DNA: TGTGCCAGCAGCTTAGAATACAGGAACTATGGCTACACCTTC.

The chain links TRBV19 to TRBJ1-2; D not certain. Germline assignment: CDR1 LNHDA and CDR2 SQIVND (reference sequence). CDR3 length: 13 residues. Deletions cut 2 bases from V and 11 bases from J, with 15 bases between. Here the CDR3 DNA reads TGTGCCAGTAGTATAAACAGCCTGCTTGGATACACCTTC. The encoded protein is CASSINSLLGYTF.

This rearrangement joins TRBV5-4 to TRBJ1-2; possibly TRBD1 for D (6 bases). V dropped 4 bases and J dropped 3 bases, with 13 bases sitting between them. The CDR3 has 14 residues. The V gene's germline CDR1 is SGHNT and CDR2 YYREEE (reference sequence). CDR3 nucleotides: TGTGCCAGCAGCGTTGTGGGGGCAGACTATGGCTACACCTTC. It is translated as CASSVVGADYGYTF. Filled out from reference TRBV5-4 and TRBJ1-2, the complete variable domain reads ETGVTQSPTHLIKTRGQQVTLRCSSQSGHNTVSWYQQALGQGPQFIFQYYREEENGRGNFPPRFSGLQFPNYSSELNVNALELDDSALYLCASSVVGADYGYTFGSGTRLTVV.

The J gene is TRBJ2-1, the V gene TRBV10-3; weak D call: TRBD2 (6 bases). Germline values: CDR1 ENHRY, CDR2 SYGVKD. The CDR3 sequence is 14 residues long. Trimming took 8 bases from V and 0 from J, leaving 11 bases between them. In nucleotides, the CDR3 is TGTGCCATCGCGGGGAGAGGCTCCTACAATGAGCAGTTCTTC. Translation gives CAIAGRGSYNEQFF.

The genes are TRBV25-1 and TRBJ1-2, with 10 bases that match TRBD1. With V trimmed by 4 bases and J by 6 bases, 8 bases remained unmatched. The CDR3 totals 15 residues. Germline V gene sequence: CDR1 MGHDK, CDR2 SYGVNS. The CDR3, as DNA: TGTGCCAGCAGTGTTCCGGGACAGGGGATCGATGGCTACACCTTC. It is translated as CASSVPGQGIDGYTF.

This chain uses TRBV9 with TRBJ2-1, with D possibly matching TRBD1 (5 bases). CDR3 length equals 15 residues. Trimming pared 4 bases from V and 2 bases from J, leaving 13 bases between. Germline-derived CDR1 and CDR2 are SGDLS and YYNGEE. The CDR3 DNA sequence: TGTGCCAGCAGCTCTTGGCAGGGTACCTACAATGAGCAGTTCTTC. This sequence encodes CASSSWQGTYNEQFF.

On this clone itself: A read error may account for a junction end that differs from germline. The DNA of the CDR3 is TGTGCCAGTAGAGGCTCGGGACTAATTCACTTC. Its translation is CASRGSGLIHF. This sequence joins TRBV19 and TRBJ2-5; 7 positions match TRBD2. This CDR3 region has 11 residues. CDR1 is LNHDA, CDR2 SQIVND, per germline (reference sequence).

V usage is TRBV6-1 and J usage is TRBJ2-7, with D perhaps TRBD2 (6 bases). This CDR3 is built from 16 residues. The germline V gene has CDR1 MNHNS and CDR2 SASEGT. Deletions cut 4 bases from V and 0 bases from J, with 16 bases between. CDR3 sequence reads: CASSGAGTSTSYEQYF. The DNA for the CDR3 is TGTGCCAGCAGTGGGGCGGGGACTTCTACCTCCTACGAGCAGTACTTC.

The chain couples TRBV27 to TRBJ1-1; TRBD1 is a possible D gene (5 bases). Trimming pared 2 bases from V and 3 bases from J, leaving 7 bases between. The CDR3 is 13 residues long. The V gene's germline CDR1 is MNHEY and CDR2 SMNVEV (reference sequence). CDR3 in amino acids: CASSLGADTEAFF. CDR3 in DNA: TGTGCCAGCAGTTTAGGGGCGGACACTGAAGCTTTCTTT.

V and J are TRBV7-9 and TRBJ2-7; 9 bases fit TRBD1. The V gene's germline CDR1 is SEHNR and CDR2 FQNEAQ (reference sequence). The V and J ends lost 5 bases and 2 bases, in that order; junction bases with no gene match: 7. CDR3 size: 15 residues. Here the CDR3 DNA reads TGTGCCAGCAGCCTCTTCAGGACAGGGGCCTACGAGCAGTACTTC. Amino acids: CASSLFRTGAYEQYF.

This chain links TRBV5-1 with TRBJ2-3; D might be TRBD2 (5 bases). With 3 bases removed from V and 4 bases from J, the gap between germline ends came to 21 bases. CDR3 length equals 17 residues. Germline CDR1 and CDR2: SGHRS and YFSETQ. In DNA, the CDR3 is TGCGCCAGCAGCTCGACACTTAGCGACGTCCCCTCAGATACGCAGTATTTT. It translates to CASSSTLSDVPSDTQYF.

The CDR3 bases are TGTGCCAGCAGCCGCGACAGGGCGTCGTACAATGAGCAGTTCTTC. This gives the protein CASSRDRASYNEQFF. This chain joins TRBV2 and TRBJ2-1; 7 bases are shared with TRBD1. The CDR3 has 15 residues. The V and J ends lost 6 bases and 4 bases, in that order; junction bases with no gene match: 9. Germline CDR1 reads SNHLY; CDR2 reads FYNNEI.

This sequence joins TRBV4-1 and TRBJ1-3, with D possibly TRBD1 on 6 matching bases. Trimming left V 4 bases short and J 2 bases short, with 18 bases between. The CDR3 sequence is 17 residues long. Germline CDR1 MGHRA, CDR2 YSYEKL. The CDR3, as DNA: TGCGCCAGCAGCCGTGACCGCGACAGGTGGGCTGGAAACACCATATATTTT. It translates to CASSRDRDRWAGNTIYF.